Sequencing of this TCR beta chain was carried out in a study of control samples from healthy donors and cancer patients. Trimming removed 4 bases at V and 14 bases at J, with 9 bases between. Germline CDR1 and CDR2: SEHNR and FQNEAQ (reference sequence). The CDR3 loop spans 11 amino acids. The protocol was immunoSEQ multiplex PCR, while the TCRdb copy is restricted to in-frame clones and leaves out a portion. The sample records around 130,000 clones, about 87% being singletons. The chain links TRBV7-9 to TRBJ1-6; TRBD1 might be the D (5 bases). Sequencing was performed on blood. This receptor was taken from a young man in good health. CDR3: CASSSLGALHF. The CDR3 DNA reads TGTGCCAGCAGCTCCCTAGGGGCCCTCCACTTT.